The 24 T cell receptor beta chains listed next were all sequenced from one sample in a study of blood T cell repertoires in COVID-19. Some clones are missing from TCRdb's copy, which holds only in-frame ones; the method was immunoSEQ multiplex PCR. The table lists 200,000 to 300,000 clones, 86% of them singletons. The specimen was peripheral blood. The receptors were sampled from a man aged 30 to 39 with active or convalescent COVID-19.

This clone was seen more than once but under ten times. This chain joins TRBV18 and TRBJ1-1, with D maybe TRBD1 (5 bases). Germline V gene data show CDR1 as KGHSH and CDR2 as LQKENI. V lost 1 base to trimming and J lost 5 bases, with 8 bases between them. The CDR3 has 13 residues. As DNA, the CDR3 is TGTGCCAGCTCACCACTGGGGGGGACTGAAGCTTTCTTT. Translation: CASSPLGGTEAFF.

CDR3: CATSDLHWDRDYQPQHF. The CDR3, as DNA: TGTGCCACCAGTGATTTGCACTGGGACAGAGATTATCAGCCCCAGCATTTT. This chain uses TRBV24-1 with TRBJ1-5; 7 bases are shared with TRBD1. In germline, CDR1 is KGHDR, CDR2 SFDVKD. V lost 0 bases, J lost 5 bases, and 9 bases stayed unmatched. The CDR3 has 17 amino acids.

This clone was counted a few times. V gene TRBV6-1 combines with J gene TRBJ2-7; 9 nucleotides agree with TRBD2. Germline V gene lookup returns CDR1 MNHNS and CDR2 SASEGT. The ends lost 2 bases at V and 5 bases at J; junction bases unmatched: 7. This CDR3 region has 15 residues. CDR3 in amino acids: CASSERLAGIDEQYF. The DNA for the CDR3 is TGTGCCAGCAGTGAACGGCTAGCGGGGATTGACGAGCAGTACTTC.

The rearrangement links TRBV25-1 to TRBJ1-3, with D uncertain. This CDR3 spans 16 amino acids. CDR1 is MGHDK and CDR2 is SYGVNS in the germline V gene. V was cut by 0 bases and J by 0 bases, with 9 bases left in between. The chain's CDR3 is CASSEYSKSSGNTIYF. The CDR3 nucleotides read TGTGCCAGCAGTGAATATAGCAAGAGCTCTGGAAACACCATATATTTT.

This sequence joins TRBV3-1 (or the pseudogene TRBV3-2) and TRBJ2-3; possible D gene TRBD2, 6 bases. CDR3 length: 15 residues. CDR1 and CDR2 (germline): LGHDT, YNNKEL (reference sequence). The V and J ends lost 4 bases and 2 bases respectively, with 13 bases between them. The CDR3 nucleotides are TGTGCCAGCAGCCTAGGGCTAGCGATCACAGATACGCAGTATTTT. It encodes CASSLGLAITDTQYF.

The chain combines TRBV18 with TRBJ1-1; D is unclear. V lost 5 bases to trimming and J lost 2 bases, with 18 bases between them. Germline V CDR1 and CDR2: KGHSH, LQKENI. The CDR3 has 16 amino acids. CDR3 sequence reads: CASSFQNTIANTEAFF. The CDR3 region has the DNA TGTGCCAGCTCATTCCAGAACACTATCGCCAACACTGAAGCTTTCTTT.

The chain carries TRBV12-3 or TRBV12-4 and TRBJ2-2, with D unclear. The CDR3 consists of 12 residues. V dropped 3 bases and J dropped 6 bases, with 5 bases sitting between them. The CDR3 reads CASSLAAGELFF. In DNA form, the CDR3 reads TGTGCCAGCAGTTTGGCGGCCGGGGAGCTGTTTTTT.

The chain couples TRBV20-1 to TRBJ1-2, with 8 positions matching TRBD1. Trimming cost V 3 bases and J 10 bases; bases outside gene matches: 13. The length of the CDR3 is 14 residues. The germline CDR1 and CDR2 sequences are DFQATT and SNEGSKA (reference sequence). The CDR3 DNA reads TGCAGTGCTAGTAACCGACAGGGGCTGATCGACTACACCTTC. It is translated as CSASNRQGLIDYTF.

Only a few counts were recorded for this clone. V gene TRBV14 combines with J gene TRBJ1-4; TRBD1 might be the D (6 bases). This CDR3 spans 15 amino acids. The ends were cut back, 0 bases at V and 8 bases at J, with 13 bases in the middle. From germline, CDR1 is SGHDN and CDR2 FVKESK. The CDR3 sequence: CASSQEKTGREKLFF. In DNA form, the CDR3 reads TGTGCCAGCAGCCAAGAAAAGACAGGACGCGAAAAACTGTTTTTT.

The chain joins TRBV6-1 to TRBJ2-2, with 13 bases lining up with TRBD2. CDR1 is MNHNS, CDR2 SASEGT, per germline. After removal of 4 bases from V and 7 bases from J, the junction contained 9 bases not matched to a gene. There are 17 residues in the CDR3. Here the CDR3 DNA reads TGTGCCAGCAGTGCCACTAGCGGGGGGGCCCTTGTCGGGGAGCTGTTTTTT. Protein: CASSATSGGALVGELFF.

The V gene is TRBV6-6, the J gene TRBJ1-3, with D uncertain. From germline, CDR1 is MNHNY and CDR2 SVGAGI (reference sequence). With 6 bases removed from V and 3 bases from J, the gap between germline ends came to 15 bases. The CDR3 covers 15 residues. This chain's CDR3 is CASSYNSRGGNTIYF. CDR3 in DNA: TGTGCCAGCAGCTACAATAGCAGAGGTGGAAACACCATATATTTT.

The rearrangement uses TRBV4-3 and TRBJ2-3, with unresolved D. The CDR3 length is 13 residues. Trimming left V 5 bases short and J 6 bases short, with 12 bases between. Germline V gene lookup returns CDR1 LGHNA and CDR2 YSLEER. The CDR3 sequence: CASSSSDWDTQYF. CDR3 DNA: TGCGCCAGCAGCTCCTCCGACTGGGATACGCAGTATTTT.

The chain has TRBV18 and TRBJ1-5; no definite D call. The CDR3 has 12 amino acids. V lost 2 bases and J 10 bases, leaving 9 bases between the germline ends. The germline CDR1 and CDR2 sequences are KGHSH and LQKENI. The CDR3 loop reads CASSPASRPQHF. In DNA, the CDR3 is TGTGCCAGCTCACCAGCGTCACGACCCCAGCATTTT. Filled out from reference TRBV18 and TRBJ1-5, the complete variable domain reads NAGVMQNPRHLVRRRGQEARLRCSPMKGHSHVYWYRQLPEEGLKFMVYLQKENIIDESGMPKERFSAEFPKEGPSILRIQQVVRGDSAAYFCASSPASRPQHFGDGTRLSIL.

The rearrangement joins TRBV5-5 to TRBJ1-5; D is uncertain. In germline, CDR1 is SGHKS, CDR2 YYEKEE (reference sequence). This CDR3 has 14 residues. V was clipped by 0 bases and J by 0 bases, with 4 bases between them. The CDR3 protein is CASSLADSNQPQHF. Here the CDR3 DNA reads TGTGCCAGCAGCTTGGCAGATAGCAATCAGCCCCAGCATTTT.

The V and J genes are TRBV19 and TRBJ2-3, with TRBD2 matching over 9 bases. The germline V gene encodes CDR1 LNHDA and CDR2 SQIVND (reference sequence). V was clipped by 1 base and J by 2 bases; unmatched bases: 7. CDR3 length equals 17 residues. The DNA of the CDR3 is TGTGCCAGTAGTATAGTCCTGACTAGCGGATACACAGATACGCAGTATTTT. This gives the protein CASSIVLTSGYTDTQYF.

The rearrangement uses TRBV29-1 and TRBJ1-2; 9 bases align to TRBD1. Germline V gives CDR1 SQVTM, CDR2 ANQGSEA. The ends lost 6 bases at V and 4 bases at J; junction bases unmatched: 3. This CDR3 is 12 amino acids long. This CDR3 reads CSVEGQGYGYTF. CDR3 DNA sequence: TGCAGCGTGGAGGGACAGGGCTATGGCTACACCTTC.

This chain's CDR3 is CASGGQGHGELFF. DNA of the CDR3: TGTGCCAGCGGGGGTCAGGGGCACGGGGAGCTGTTTTTT. The chain links TRBV6-5 to TRBJ2-2, with D possibly matching TRBD1 (6 bases). This CDR3 contains 13 residues. Germline CDR1 is MNHEY and CDR2 is SVGAGI. V was trimmed by 8 bases and J by 7 bases, leaving 14 bases between them.

The rearrangement joins TRBV6-5 to TRBJ2-7; 8 bases are shared with TRBD1. This CDR3 has 14 residues. Germline loops: CDR1 MNHEY, CDR2 SVGAGI. With 2 bases clipped from V and 5 bases from J, the junction kept 5 bases outside the gene matches. The CDR3 DNA reads TGTGCCAGCAGTTACAGGACAGGGAGTCACGAGCAGTACTTC. Protein product: CASSYRTGSHEQYF.

V gene TRBV6-5 combines with J gene TRBJ2-3; 11 nucleotides match TRBD1. The ends lost 8 bases at V and 6 bases at J; junction bases unmatched: 7. The germline gives CDR1 MNHEY, CDR2 SVGAGI. The CDR3 extends over 14 amino acids. The CDR3 protein is CASAWTGGSDTQYF. As DNA, the CDR3 is TGTGCCAGCGCCTGGACAGGGGGCTCCGATACGCAGTATTTT.

This clone has just one count. The V call is TRBV18, the J call TRBJ1-2; 10 bases align to TRBD1. V gave up 6 bases and J gave up 8 bases; unmatched junction bases: 6. The V gene's germline CDR1 is KGHSH and CDR2 LQKENI. The CDR3 runs 13 residues. For the CDR3, the DNA is TGTGCCAGCTCCCAAGGACAGGGGGGAGGCTACACCTTC. Translating gives CASSQGQGGGYTF.

The V and J genes are TRBV18 and TRBJ2-3; 9 bases are shared with TRBD2. Losses at the gene ends were 4 bases for V and 1 base for J; bases not matched to a gene: 6. Germline V gives CDR1 KGHSH, CDR2 LQKENI. The CDR3 spans 16 residues. The DNA of the CDR3 is TGTGCCAGCTCACGAACCCAGCGGGGGGGCACAGATACGCAGTATTTT. Its translation is CASSRTQRGGTDTQYF.

The V and J genes are TRBV2 and TRBJ1-2; the D is unclear. Between the trimmed V and J ends, which lost 3 bases and 8 bases, there was a span of 13 bases. CDR3 length equals 13 residues. Looked up from germline, CDR1 is SNHLY and CDR2 is FYNNEI. CDR3 protein: CASSEGRDGGYTF. In nucleotides, the CDR3 is TGTGCCAGCAGTGAGGGCCGGGATGGAGGCTACACCTTC.

This clone was counted once. V gene TRBV5-6 combines with J gene TRBJ1-5; TRBD1 aligns across 9 bases. Germline V gene sequence: CDR1 SGHDT, CDR2 YYEEEE. There are 16 residues in the CDR3. The J segment lost 5 bases and the V segment lost 0 bases, leaving 6 bases of the junction unmatched. CDR3: CASSLGSGQGDQPQHF. The CDR3 nucleotides are TGTGCCAGCAGCTTGGGTTCGGGACAGGGAGATCAGCCCCAGCATTTT. Together with reference TRBV5-6 and TRBJ1-5, the CDR3 gives the full variable domain: DAGVTQSPTHLIKTRGQQVTLRCSPKSGHDTVSWYQQALGQGPQFIFQYYEEEERQRGNFPDRFSGHQFPNYSSELNVNALLLGDSALYLCASSLGSGQGDQPQHFGDGTRLSIL.

The rearrangement joins TRBV27 to TRBJ2-1; D is perhaps TRBD2 (5 bases). This CDR3 comprises 14 residues. Germline V CDR1 and CDR2: MNHEY, SMNVEV (reference sequence). The V and J ends lost 3 bases and 8 bases respectively, with 14 bases between them. CDR3 amino acids: CASSFRSGWDEQFF. The DNA for the CDR3 is TGTGCCAGCAGTTTTCGATCGGGATGGGATGAGCAGTTCTTC.